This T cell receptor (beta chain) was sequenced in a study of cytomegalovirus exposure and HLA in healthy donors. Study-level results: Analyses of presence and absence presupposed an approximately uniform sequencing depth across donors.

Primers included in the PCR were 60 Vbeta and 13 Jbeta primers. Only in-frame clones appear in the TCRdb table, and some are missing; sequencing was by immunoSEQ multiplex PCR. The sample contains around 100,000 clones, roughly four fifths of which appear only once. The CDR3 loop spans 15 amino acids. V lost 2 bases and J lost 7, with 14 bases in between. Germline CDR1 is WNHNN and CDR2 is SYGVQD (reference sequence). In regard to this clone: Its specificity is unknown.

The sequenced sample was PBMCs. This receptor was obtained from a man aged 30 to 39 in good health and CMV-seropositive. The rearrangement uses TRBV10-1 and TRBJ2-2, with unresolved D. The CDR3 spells CASSEKSPTSGELFF. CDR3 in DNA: TGCGCCAGCAGTGAGAAGTCCCCTACGAGCGGGGAGCTGTTTTTT.